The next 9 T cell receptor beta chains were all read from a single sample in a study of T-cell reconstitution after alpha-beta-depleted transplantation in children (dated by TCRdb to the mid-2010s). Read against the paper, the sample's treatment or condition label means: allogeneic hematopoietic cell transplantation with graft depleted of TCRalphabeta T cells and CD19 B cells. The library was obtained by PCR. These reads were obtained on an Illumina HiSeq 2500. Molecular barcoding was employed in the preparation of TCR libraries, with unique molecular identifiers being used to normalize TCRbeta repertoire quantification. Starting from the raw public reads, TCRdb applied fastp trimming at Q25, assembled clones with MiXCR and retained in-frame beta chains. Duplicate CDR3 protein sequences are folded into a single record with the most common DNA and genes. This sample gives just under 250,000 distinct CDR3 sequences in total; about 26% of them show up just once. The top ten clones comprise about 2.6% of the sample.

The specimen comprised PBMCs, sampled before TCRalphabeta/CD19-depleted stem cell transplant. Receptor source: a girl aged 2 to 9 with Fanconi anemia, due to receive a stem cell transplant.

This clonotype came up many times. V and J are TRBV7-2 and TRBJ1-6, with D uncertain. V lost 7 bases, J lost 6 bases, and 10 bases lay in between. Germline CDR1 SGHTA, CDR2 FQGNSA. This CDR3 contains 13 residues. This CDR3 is CASKLFPNSPLHF. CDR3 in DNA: TGTGCCAGCAAGTTATTCCCTAATTCACCCCTCCACTTT.

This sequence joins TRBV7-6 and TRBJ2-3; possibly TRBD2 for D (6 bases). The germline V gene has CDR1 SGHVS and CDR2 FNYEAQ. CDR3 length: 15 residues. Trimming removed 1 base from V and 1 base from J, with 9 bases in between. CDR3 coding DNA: TGTGCCAGCAGCTTAGGGGAGGAGGGCACAGATACGCAGTATTTT. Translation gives CASSLGEEGTDTQYF.

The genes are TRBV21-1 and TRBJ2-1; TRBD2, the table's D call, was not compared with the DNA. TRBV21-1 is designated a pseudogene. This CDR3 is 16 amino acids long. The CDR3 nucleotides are TGTGCCAGCAGACCAGGAAGGCTAGCGCATTACAATGAGCAGTTCTTC. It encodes CASRPGRLAHYNEQFF.

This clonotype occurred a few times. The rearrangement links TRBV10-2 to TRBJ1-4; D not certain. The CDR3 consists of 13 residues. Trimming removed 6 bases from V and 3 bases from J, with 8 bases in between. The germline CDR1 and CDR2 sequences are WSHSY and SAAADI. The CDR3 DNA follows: TGCGCCAGCAGGGAACGGGCTAATGAAAAACTGTTTTTT. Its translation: CASRERANEKLFF.

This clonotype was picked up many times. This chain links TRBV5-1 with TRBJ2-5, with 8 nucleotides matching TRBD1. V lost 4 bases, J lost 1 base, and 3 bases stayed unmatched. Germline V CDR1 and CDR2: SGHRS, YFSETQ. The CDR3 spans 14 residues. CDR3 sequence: CASSLGQAQETQYF. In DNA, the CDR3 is TGCGCCAGCAGCCTGGGACAGGCCCAAGAGACCCAGTACTTC.

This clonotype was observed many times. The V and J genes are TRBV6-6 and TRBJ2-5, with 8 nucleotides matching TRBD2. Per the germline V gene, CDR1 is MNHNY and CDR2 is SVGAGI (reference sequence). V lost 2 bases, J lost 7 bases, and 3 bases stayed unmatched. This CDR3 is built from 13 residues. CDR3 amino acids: CASSYAGGGTQYF. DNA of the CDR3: TGTGCCAGCAGTTACGCGGGAGGAGGGACCCAGTACTTC.

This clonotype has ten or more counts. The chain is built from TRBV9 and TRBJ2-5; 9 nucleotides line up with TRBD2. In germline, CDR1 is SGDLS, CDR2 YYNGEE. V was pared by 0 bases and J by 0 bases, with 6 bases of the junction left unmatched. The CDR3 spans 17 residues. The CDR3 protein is CASSVASGAAYQETQYF. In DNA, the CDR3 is TGTGCCAGCAGCGTAGCTAGCGGGGCCGCCTACCAAGAGACCCAGTACTTC.

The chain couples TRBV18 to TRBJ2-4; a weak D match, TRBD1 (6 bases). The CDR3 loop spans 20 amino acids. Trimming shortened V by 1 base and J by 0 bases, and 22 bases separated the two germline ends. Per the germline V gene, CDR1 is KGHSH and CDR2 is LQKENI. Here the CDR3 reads CASSPLSPPGTPSAKNIQYF. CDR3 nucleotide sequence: TGTGCCAGCTCACCACTATCTCCTCCCGGGACACCCTCAGCCAAAAACATTCAGTACTTC.

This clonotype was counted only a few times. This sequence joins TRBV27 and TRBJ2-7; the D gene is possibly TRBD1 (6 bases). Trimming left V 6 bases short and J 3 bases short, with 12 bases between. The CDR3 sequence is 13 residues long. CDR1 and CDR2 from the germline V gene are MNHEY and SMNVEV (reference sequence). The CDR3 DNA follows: TGTGCCAGCAGCACACAGGGCGGCTACGAGCAGTACTTC. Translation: CASSTQGGYEQYF.